These 31 T cell receptor beta chains were all obtained from the same sample, sequenced in a study of T cell responses to AZD1222 COVID-19 vaccine (dated by TCRdb to the early 2020s). Preparation of the library involved the immunoSEQ multiplex PCR assay. In its TCRdb copy, this immuneACCESS table keeps in-frame sequences only and misses some clones. Where compared with another copy, unresolved V genes explain less than half of these, and the others have no known cause. The table for this sample lists 70,000 to 95,000 clones; around 82% of them were counted only once. Of the sample, 20% to 25% falls within the top ten clones. The sample's time point, from its label and the paper: baseline before first vaccination. Sample: peripheral blood, taken on day 0 of AZD1222 vaccination. These receptor sequences come from an adult in good health.

V is TRBV19 and J is TRBJ2-4; possibly TRBD1 for D (5 bases). The CDR3 contains 14 residues. Germline CDR1 and CDR2: LNHDA and SQIVND (reference sequence). With 3 bases removed from V and 8 bases from J, the gap between germline ends came to 14 bases. For the CDR3, the DNA is TGTGCCAGTAGTATCAAGGTGGGCAGGGACATTCAGTACTTC. Encoded protein: CASSIKVGRDIQYF.

This clone was counted once. The genes are TRBV18 and TRBJ2-1; D is possibly TRBD2 (6 bases). V lost 2 bases to trimming and J lost 6 bases, with 11 bases between them. The CDR3 consists of 14 residues. Germline V gives CDR1 KGHSH, CDR2 LQKENI. The CDR3, as DNA: TGTGCCAGCTCACCAAGGAGGGTCGGCAATGAGCAGTTCTTC. Its translation: CASSPRRVGNEQFF.

V gene TRBV14 combines with J gene TRBJ1-2; D is undetermined. CDR3 length: 15 amino acids. Germline V gives CDR1 SGHDN, CDR2 FVKESK. V lost 0 bases and J lost 5, with 13 bases in between. CDR3 protein: CASSQDGVLVYGYTF. DNA for the CDR3: TGTGCCAGCAGCCAAGACGGGGTTCTCGTATATGGCTACACCTTC.

The genes are TRBV5-5 and TRBJ2-5; TRBD2 agrees at 7 bases. The J segment lost 2 bases and the V segment lost 4 bases, leaving 8 bases of the junction unmatched. CDR1 SGHKS and CDR2 YYEKEE come from the germline V gene (reference sequence). CDR3 length: 15 amino acids. The CDR3 here is CASSQEAGPQETQYF. CDR3 coding DNA: TGTGCCAGCAGCCAAGAAGCGGGGCCACAAGAGACCCAGTACTTC. The full variable domain, with the rest looked up from reference TRBV5-5 and TRBJ2-5, is DAGVTQSPTHLIKTRGQQVTLRCSPISGHKSVSWYQQVLGQGPQFIFQYYEKEERGRGNFPDRFSARQFPNYSSELNVNALLLGDSALYLCASSQEAGPQETQYFGPGTRLLVL.

V gene TRBV2 combines with J gene TRBJ1-6; the match to TRBD1 covers 7 bases. Germline-derived CDR1 and CDR2 are SNHLY and FYNNEI. V lost 7 bases, J lost 10 bases, and 13 bases stayed unmatched. This CDR3 has 15 residues. In DNA form, the CDR3 reads TGTGCCAGCAACCCCTTGACAGGGAGTAAATCACCCCTCCACTTT. This translates into CASNPLTGSKSPLHF.

The genes are TRBV10-3 and TRBJ2-7; possibly TRBD1 for D (8 bases). Trimming took 6 bases from V and 6 from J, leaving 18 bases between them. This CDR3 has 14 amino acids. Germline V gene lookup returns CDR1 ENHRY and CDR2 SYGVKD. The CDR3, as DNA: TGTGCCATCAGCGGGGGGACAGGCAGGGCCGAGCAGTACTTC. Its protein product is CAISGGTGRAEQYF.

V is TRBV3-1 (or the pseudogene TRBV3-2) and J is TRBJ2-1; TRBD2 might be the D (6 bases). The CDR3 has 17 amino acids. Germline lookup yields CDR1 LGHDT and CDR2 YNNKEL (reference sequence). V was cut by 0 bases and J by 3 bases, with 15 bases left in between. This chain's CDR3 is CASSQDPTAGYYNEQFF. Written as DNA, the CDR3 is TGTGCCAGCAGCCAAGATCCGACCGCGGGATACTACAATGAGCAGTTCTTC.

The chain uses TRBV21-1 and TRBJ1-2; TRBD1 was called by the table and not checked on the DNA. TRBV21-1 is a documented pseudogene. The CDR3 has 15 amino acids. The chain's CDR3 is CASSKGKGVTYGYTF. Written as DNA, the CDR3 is TGTGCCAGCAGCAAAGGGAAGGGGGTTACCTATGGCTACACCTTC.

The chain combines TRBV4-1 with TRBJ1-4, with a possible D match to TRBD1 (5 bases). The CDR3 totals 16 residues. Germline CDR1 and CDR2: MGHRA and YSYEKL. Trimming took 0 bases from V and 5 from J, leaving 13 bases between them. CDR3 protein: CASSQDFGTENEKLFF. CDR3 coding DNA: TGCGCCAGCAGCCAAGATTTCGGGACTGAGAATGAAAAACTGTTTTTT.

J is TRBJ1-4 and V is TRBV25-1; a possible D gene is TRBD1 (6 bases). Trimming shortened V by 3 bases and J by 4 bases, and 18 bases separated the two germline ends. The CDR3 is made up of 17 amino acids. Germline lookup yields CDR1 MGHDK and CDR2 SYGVNS. CDR3 nucleotides: TGTGCCAGCAGTGAGAGCCCAGGGGAGGGGGTTAATGAAAAACTGTTTTTT. Translating gives CASSESPGEGVNEKLFF.

The chain couples TRBV2 to TRBJ2-7; 7 nucleotides match TRBD2. The CDR3 consists of 16 residues. Germline CDR1 and CDR2: SNHLY and FYNNEI. Losses at the gene ends were 2 bases for V and 0 bases for J; bases not matched to a gene: 7. CDR3: CASSEPGGRGSYEQYF. In DNA form, the CDR3 reads TGTGCCAGCAGTGAACCCGGAGGGAGGGGCTCCTACGAGCAGTACTTC.

This chain links TRBV30 with TRBJ1-5; TRBD1 agrees at 7 bases. There are 14 residues in the CDR3. V trimming: 3 bases; J trimming: 2 bases; junction bases outside the gene matches: 4. Per the germline V gene, CDR1 is GTSNPN and CDR2 is SVGIG (reference sequence). The CDR3 sequence: CAWSSTGGNQPQHF. CDR3 coding DNA: TGTGCCTGGAGCTCCACAGGGGGCAATCAGCCCCAGCATTTT. The complete variable domain, with remaining parts taken from reference TRBV30 and TRBJ1-5, reads SQTIHQWPATLVQPVGSPLSLECTVEGTSNPNLYWYRQAAGRGLQLLFYSVGIGQISSEVPQNLSASRPQDRQFILSSKKLLLSDSGFYLCAWSSTGGNQPQHFGDGTRLSIL.

The V gene is TRBV28, the J gene TRBJ2-1; D is unclear. There are 12 residues in the CDR3. V shed 4 bases and J shed 9 bases, with 10 bases lying between them. The germline CDR1 and CDR2 sequences are MDHEN and SYDVKM. This chain's CDR3 is CASSSSVVEQFF. CDR3 in DNA: TGTGCCAGCAGTTCCTCAGTAGTTGAGCAGTTCTTC.

This chain links TRBV7-9 with TRBJ2-5; D gene ambiguous. The length of the CDR3 is 11 residues. The V end lost 2 bases, the J end lost 9 bases, and 7 bases lay between the germline ends. In germline, CDR1 is SEHNR, CDR2 FQNEAQ (reference sequence). The CDR3 DNA sequence: TGTGCCAGCAGCTTAATGGGGTCCCAGTACTTC. Translated: CASSLMGSQYF.

The chain is built from TRBV27 and TRBJ2-2; 10 bases fit TRBD2. Looked up from germline, CDR1 is MNHEY and CDR2 is SMNVEV (reference sequence). Trimming removed 5 bases from V and 5 bases from J; junction bases left unmatched: 8. The CDR3 is 16 amino acids. As DNA, the CDR3 is TGTGCCAGCAGTCCGACTAGCGGGTTGAAGACCGGGGAGCTGTTTTTT. Its protein product is CASSPTSGLKTGELFF.

This clone was picked up one time. J is TRBJ1-1 and V is TRBV5-1; the D gene is possibly TRBD1 (6 bases). The V gene lost 0 bases and the J gene lost 4 bases, with 16 bases spanning the gap. The CDR3 runs to 16 residues. CDR1 and CDR2 (germline): SGHRS, YFSETQ. CDR3 region: CASSLEGGHGTTEAFF. The CDR3 DNA reads as TGCGCCAGCAGCTTGGAAGGGGGGCACGGAACCACTGAAGCTTTCTTT.

The CDR3 DNA sequence: TGTGCCAGCAGCCAAGGGAAGGGGCCGGGCACTGAAGCTTTCTTT. This sequence encodes CASSQGKGPGTEAFF. The chain combines TRBV5-4 with TRBJ1-1, with D possibly TRBD1 on 5 matching bases. Germline CDR1 is SGHNT and CDR2 is YYREEE (reference sequence). The V end lost 4 bases, the J end lost 4 bases, and 17 bases lay between the germline ends. This CDR3 is built from 15 residues.

V usage is TRBV7-2 and J usage is TRBJ1-6; D remains ambiguous. CDR3 length: 15 amino acids. V lost 4 bases to trimming and J lost 8 bases, with 15 bases between them. Germline loops: CDR1 SGHTA, CDR2 FQGNSA. The CDR3 sequence is CASSSFPTGDSPLHF. Written as DNA, the CDR3 is TGTGCCAGCAGCTCATTCCCAACGGGCGATTCACCCCTCCACTTT.

This clone was counted a few times. The chain recombines TRBV10-3 with TRBJ2-7, with D uncertain. Trimming cost V 2 bases and J 0 bases, with 14 bases left between them. The CDR3 covers 16 residues. CDR1 and CDR2 from the germline V gene are ENHRY and SYGVKD. For the CDR3, the DNA is TGTGCCATCAGTGAGCGCGTAGGTTTCTCCTCCTACGAGCAGTACTTC. Protein sequence: CAISERVGFSSYEQYF.

The rearrangement joins TRBV6-5 to TRBJ1-1; 7 nucleotides line up with TRBD1. J lost 5 bases, V lost 6 bases, and 6 bases had no gene match. The CDR3 totals 13 residues. Germline loops: CDR1 MNHEY, CDR2 SVGAGI. The CDR3 DNA reads as TGTGCCAGCAGACAGGGGTTAGGGACTGAAGCTTTCTTT. It is translated as CASRQGLGTEAFF.

The CDR3 DNA reads TGTGCCACCAGCAGTAGCGGGAGGAGTCAAGAGACCCAGTACTTC. This sequence encodes CATSSSGRSQETQYF. This sequence joins TRBV15 and TRBJ2-5, with 10 bases lining up with TRBD2. V was clipped by 3 bases and J by 2 bases; unmatched bases: 3. Germline CDR1 reads LNHNV; CDR2 reads YYDKDF (reference sequence). The CDR3 is 15 residues long. The entire variable domain, with the rest obtained from reference TRBV15 and TRBJ2-5, is as follows: DAMVIQNPRYQVTQFGKPVTLSCSQTLNHNVMYWYQQKSSQAPKLLFHYYDKDFNNEADTPDNFQSRRPNTSFCFLDIRSPGLGDTAMYLCATSSSGRSQETQYFGPGTRLLVL.

V usage is TRBV19 and J usage is TRBJ2-2; TRBD1 matches at 7 bases. Germline loops: CDR1 LNHDA, CDR2 SQIVND (reference sequence). Trimming cost V 8 bases and J 0 bases; bases outside gene matches: 3. The CDR3 length is 14 residues. CDR3 loop: CASRGQTNTGELFF. The CDR3 DNA reads as TGTGCCAGTCGGGGACAGACGAACACCGGGGAGCTGTTTTTT.

The V and J genes are TRBV7-2 and TRBJ2-3; TRBD2 aligns across 8 bases. Germline V gives CDR1 SGHTA, CDR2 FQGNSA. V trimming: 3 bases; J trimming: 4 bases; junction bases outside the gene matches: 9. The CDR3 contains 16 residues. The CDR3 DNA is TGTGCCAGCAGCTTTCGTCGGCGGGAGGAATCAGATACGCAGTATTTT. Protein sequence: CASSFRRREESDTQYF.

The chain uses TRBV10-3 and TRBJ1-4; D uncertain. Trimming took 6 bases from V and 0 from J, leaving 5 bases between them. Germline CDR1 is ENHRY and CDR2 is SYGVKD. The CDR3 sequence is 13 residues long. DNA for the CDR3: TGTGCCATCAGAGGGTCAACTAATGAAAAACTGTTTTTT. This codes for CAIRGSTNEKLFF.

This chain connects TRBV5-1 to TRBJ2-3; 11 bases are shared with TRBD2. V shed 1 base, J shed 0 bases, and the junction held 4 bases outside the gene matches. The germline CDR1 and CDR2 sequences are SGHRS and YFSETQ. The length of the CDR3 is 17 residues. CDR3 protein: CASSLNPSGGSTDTQYF. CDR3 coding DNA: TGCGCCAGCAGCTTGAACCCTAGCGGGGGGAGCACAGATACGCAGTATTTT.

The chain is built from TRBV30 and TRBJ2-2; tentatively, D is TRBD2 (6 bases). Germline CDR1 is GTSNPN and CDR2 is SVGIG (reference sequence). This CDR3 is 14 amino acids long. The CDR3 DNA sequence: TGTGCACTAGGAGGGACGGGTGACACCGGGGAGCTGTTTTTT. Residues: CALGGTGDTGELFF.

V usage is TRBV30 and J usage is TRBJ1-5; 9 nucleotides align to TRBD1. V was clipped by 5 bases and J by 7 bases; unmatched bases: 9. The germline CDR1 and CDR2 sequences are GTSNPN and SVGIG (reference sequence). CDR3 length equals 14 residues. As DNA, the CDR3 is TGTGCCTGGGGAAAAGACAGGGGGGGACAGCCCCAGCATTTT. It specifies CAWGKDRGGQPQHF.

V usage is TRBV10-1 and J usage is TRBJ2-1, with 11 bases matching TRBD2. Germline V gene sequence: CDR1 WNHNN, CDR2 SYGVQD (reference sequence). CDR3 length: 17 amino acids. Trimming took 0 bases from V and 4 from J; bases not matched to a gene: 5. CDR3: CASSESTSGKRYNEQFF. In DNA form, the CDR3 reads TGCGCCAGCAGTGAGTCGACTAGCGGGAAAAGATACAATGAGCAGTTCTTC.

The chain carries TRBV7-8 and TRBJ2-7; 10 bases fit TRBD2. The CDR3 sequence is 18 residues long. CDR1 is SGHVS and CDR2 is FQNEAQ in the germline V gene. The V gene end was trimmed by 2 bases and the J gene end by 4 bases; junction bases not matched to a gene: 14. CDR3 in amino acids: CASSLTWASGSLLYEQYF. The CDR3 nucleotides are TGTGCCAGCAGCTTAACGTGGGCTAGCGGGAGTCTTTTATACGAGCAGTACTTC.

The chain carries TRBV9 and TRBJ1-6, with D possibly matching TRBD1 (5 bases). Germline V gene data show CDR1 as SGDLS and CDR2 as YYNGEE. The CDR3 sequence is 13 residues long. Trimming left V 3 bases short and J 6 bases short, with 7 bases between. CDR3 protein: CASSAGGNSPLHF. CDR3 sequence (DNA): TGTGCCAGCAGCGCCGGGGGTAATTCACCCCTCCACTTT.

This clone is a singleton in its sample. CDR3 protein: CASSQDLVQAGGNSPLHF. In DNA form, the CDR3 reads TGTGCCAGCAGCCAAGATCTAGTTCAGGCAGGGGGCAATTCACCCCTCCACTTT. The chain employs TRBV4-2 and TRBJ1-6; TRBD1 matches at 8 bases. The germline gives CDR1 LGHNA, CDR2 YNFKEQ. The CDR3 contains 18 residues. V lost 0 bases, J lost 7 bases, and 11 bases stayed unmatched.